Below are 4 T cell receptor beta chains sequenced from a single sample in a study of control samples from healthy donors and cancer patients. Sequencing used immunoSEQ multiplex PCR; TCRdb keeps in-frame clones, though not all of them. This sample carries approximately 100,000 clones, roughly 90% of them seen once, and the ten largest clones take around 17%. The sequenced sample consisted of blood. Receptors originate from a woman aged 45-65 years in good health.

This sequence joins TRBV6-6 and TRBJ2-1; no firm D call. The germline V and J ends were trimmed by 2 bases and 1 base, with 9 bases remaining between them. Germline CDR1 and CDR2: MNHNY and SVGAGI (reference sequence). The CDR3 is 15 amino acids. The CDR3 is CASSYMDPSYNEQFF. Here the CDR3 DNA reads TGTGCCAGCAGTTACATGGACCCTTCCTACAATGAGCAGTTCTTC.

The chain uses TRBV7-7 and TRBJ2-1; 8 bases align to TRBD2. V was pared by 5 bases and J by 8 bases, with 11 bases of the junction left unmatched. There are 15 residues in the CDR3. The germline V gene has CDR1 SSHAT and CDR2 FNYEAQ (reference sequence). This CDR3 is CASSEGTLSGDEQFF. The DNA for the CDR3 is TGTGCCAGCAGCGAAGGCACACTTAGCGGGGATGAGCAGTTCTTC.

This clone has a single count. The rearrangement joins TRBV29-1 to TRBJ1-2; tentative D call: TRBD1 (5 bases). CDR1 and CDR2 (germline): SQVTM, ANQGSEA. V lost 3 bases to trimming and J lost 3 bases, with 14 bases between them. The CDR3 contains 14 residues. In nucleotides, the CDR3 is TGCAGCGTTGAGGCCTTCAGGGAGGACTATGGCTACACCTTC. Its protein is CSVEAFREDYGYTF.

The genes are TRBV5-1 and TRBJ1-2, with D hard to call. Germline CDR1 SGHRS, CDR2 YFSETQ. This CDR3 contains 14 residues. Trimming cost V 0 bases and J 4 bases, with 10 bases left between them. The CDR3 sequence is CASSLVVEGYGYTF. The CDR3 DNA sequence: TGCGCCAGCAGCTTGGTGGTGGAGGGCTATGGCTACACCTTC.